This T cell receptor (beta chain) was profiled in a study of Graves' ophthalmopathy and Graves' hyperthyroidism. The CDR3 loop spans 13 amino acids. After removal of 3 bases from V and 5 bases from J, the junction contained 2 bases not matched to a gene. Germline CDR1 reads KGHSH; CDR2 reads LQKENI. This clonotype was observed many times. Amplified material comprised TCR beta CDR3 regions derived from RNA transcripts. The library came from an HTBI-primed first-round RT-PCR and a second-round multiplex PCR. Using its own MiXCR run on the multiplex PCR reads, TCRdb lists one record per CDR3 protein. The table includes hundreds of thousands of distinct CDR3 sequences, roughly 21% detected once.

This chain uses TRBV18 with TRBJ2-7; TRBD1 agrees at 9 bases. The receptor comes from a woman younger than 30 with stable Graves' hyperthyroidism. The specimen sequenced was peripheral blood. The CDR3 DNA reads TGTGCCAGCTCACCCCGGGACAGGGACGAGCAGTACTTC. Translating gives CASSPRDRDEQYF.